This T cell receptor beta chain was captured in a study of shared clonotypes between healthy human individuals (TCRdb year 2020). About the study as a whole: The cohort comprised two women and a few men aged 18 to 49 years. For each donor, CD4 naive and CD4 memory were each given three plates, CD8 naive was given two plates, and CD8 memory was given one plate. Different laboratories and diverse techniques were used to prepare libraries and sequence TCR repertoires, to increase sequencing depth and limit assay-specific biases. Leukapheresis yielded between about 0.9 and 10 billion PBMCs per donor. To estimate repertoire size and how much clonotypes are shared between individuals, the study performed deep sequencing of blood TCR repertoires from a handful of healthy adults.

The donors were healthy, HIV-negative adults with no recently reported acute infections or vaccinations. Only Caucasian adults living in Nashville, Tennessee, USA were represented among the donors. CD4+ T cells were enriched by magnetic negative selection, after which naive cells were positively selected on CD45RA and the negative fraction was taken as the memory subset. Blood was collected by leukapheresis, and PBMCs were isolated by Ficoll-Histopaque density gradient centrifugation and then cryopreserved in liquid nitrogen vapor phase. Analytical flow cytometry was used to check the purity and quantity of every magnetically sorted T cell population. Genomic DNA was isolated from each sorted fraction and quantified by UV absorbance on a Nanodrop 2000c. Overall study outcomes, separate from this receptor: Higher generation probabilities were observed for clonotypes shared by all four sorted-subset donors than for non-shared clonotypes. When several donors were compared, the shared fraction of clonotypes was about 5% for naive CD4, about 4% for naive CD8, 2% to 2.5% for memory CD4, and 0.35% to 0.4% for memory CD8. Rarefaction of sorted-subset datasets indicated incomplete sequencing despite the large sequencing depth. Pairwise subsampling indicated that sequencing depth was expected to affect the degree of clonotype sharing among donors. Larger estimated clonotype richness was generally found for naive subsets than for memory subsets. Because the study included only a small number of donors, the genetic and exposure-history diversity represented was limited. Sampling was limited to blood, and TCR repertoires in tissue likely differ from TCR repertoires in blood.

TCR CDR3 regions were amplified from genomic DNA by multiplex PCR using the deep immunoSEQ assay. Genomic DNA extracted from each cell subset was distributed evenly over all wells of several immunoSEQ 96-well plates, and each plate served as one replicate. For sorted subsets, 200 ng of genomic DNA, equivalent to some 33,000 T cell genomes, went into each replicate PCR. Purified libraries were measured with a Qubit 3.0 fluorometer, size-checked on a Bioanalyzer 2100, and measured again with the KAPA Library Quantification kit. Every immunoSEQ 96-well plate was sequenced on a separate single-read 150-cycle Illumina NextSeq 550 flow cell. Under the source paper's analysis protocol: Because the immunoSEQ output included only junctional sequences and no quality scores, the filtering could not be the same as the filtering used for full-length reads. Sequences were annotated with PyIR, a Python wrapper for IgBLAST v1.9, and V/J genes and CDR3 were assigned using IMGT germline references. Reads with weak V/J assignments (E-value above 1e-6), missing CDR3, stop codons, out-of-frame junctions, or ambiguous translated residues were removed. V3J clonotypes were defined as sequences sharing an identical inferred V gene, J gene, and CDR3 amino acid sequence. Percentage overlap between repertoires was computed as shared unique clonotypes divided by the size of the smaller repertoire. Richness of each repertoire was evaluated using RTK rarefaction, the Chao1 estimator, and Recon v2.1 estimates of unobserved clonotypes. Generation probabilities were computed with OLGA for all TCRbeta clonotypes obtained by the gDNA method from several donors. TCRdb re-hosts the immuneACCESS table, in-frame sequences only. Its copies lack some clones; in the studies checked, an unresolved V gene accounts for under half of them, and the cause for the rest is not known. V and J calls and clone size are as listed in that table; D and trimming were resolved from the DNA. The sample profile shows just under 350,000 clones; less than 75% of them were found once. About 9.4% of the sample comes from the top ten.

As concerns this clone: What this receptor recognizes is not known. Qualities for individual bases were not recorded, and no much larger clone is one base off. The same CDR3 is also encoded by other DNA sequences in this sample.

The CDR3 holds 12 amino acids from the cysteine to the phenylalanine. Only the CDR3 part of the read is kept: 36 bases, read in frame from the first base. At the junction V is shortened by 0 bases and J by 3 bases, with 4 bases in between. CDR1 SGHNT and CDR2 YYREEE were looked up in the germline V gene (reference sequence). In this chain, TRBV5-4 is recombined with TRBJ2-7, with no confident D gene call. The origin of this receptor is a man aged 25 to 40 in good health. Sequencing was carried out using memory CD4+ T cells sorted from blood. This sample's cell subset or site label indicates: CD45RA-negative fraction. The nucleotide sequence is given as TGTGCCAGCAGCTTGGATGGCTACGAGCAGTACTTC. Translated, this gives CASSLDGYEQYF.